These 26 T cell receptor beta chains share one sample of origin, sequenced in a study of blood T cell repertoires in COVID-19. Profiled with immunoSEQ multiplex PCR; TCRdb holds only in-frame clones, not every one. Of around 230,000 clones listed, roughly nine tenths are singletons. Material for sequencing was PBMCs or T cells enriched from blood (not recorded which). These receptors were collected from a woman between 25 and 40 years old with acute COVID-19.

This clone was seen a handful of times. V and J are TRBV4-3 and TRBJ2-3; D is unclear. Germline lookup yields CDR1 LGHNA and CDR2 YSLEER. The CDR3 totals 16 residues. Trimming stripped 0 bases from V and 0 bases from J, with 10 bases between. CDR3 sequence reads: CASSQDLDTSTDTQYF. As DNA, the CDR3 is TGCGCCAGCAGCCAAGATTTAGATACTAGCACAGATACGCAGTATTTT.

The J gene is TRBJ1-2, the V gene TRBV4-3, with a tentative D call TRBD1 (6 bases). Germline V CDR1 and CDR2: LGHNA, YSLEER. V was cut by 0 bases and J by 5 bases, with 13 bases left in between. The CDR3 consists of 15 residues. The CDR3 reads CASSQDGRGGYGYTF. The DNA for the CDR3 is TGCGCCAGCAGCCAAGACGGCAGGGGAGGGTATGGCTACACCTTC.

This sequence joins TRBV2 and TRBJ2-5; no clear D gene. Germline assignment: CDR1 SNHLY and CDR2 FYNNEI. The V gene lost 9 bases and the J gene lost 7 bases, with 9 bases spanning the gap. The CDR3 runs 10 residues. The CDR3 spells CASFTGTQYF. The DNA of the CDR3 is TGTGCCAGTTTCACGGGGACCCAGTACTTC. Supplemented by reference TRBV2 and TRBJ2-5, the full variable domain reads EPEVTQTPSHQVTQMGQEVILRCVPISNHLYFYWYRQILGQKVEFLVSFYNNEISEKSEIFDDQFSVERPDGSNFTLKIRSTKLEDSAMYFCASFTGTQYFGPGTRLLVL.

About this clone itself: An end of the junction differs from the germline gene, which may be a read error. CDR3 nucleotides: TGTGCCGGCAGCCAATTAGTATCCGGTAATGAGCAGTTCTTC. It yields the protein CAGSQLVSGNEQFF. The rearrangement uses TRBV3-1 (or the pseudogene TRBV3-2) and TRBJ2-1; D unresolved. The CDR3 runs 14 residues. The germline V gene encodes CDR1 LGHDT and CDR2 YNNKEL (reference sequence).

CDR3 bases: TGTGCCAGCAGCTTGGCCGTGGGACAGGGGGCGTCGGGCTACACCTTC. Residues: CASSLAVGQGASGYTF. The chain joins TRBV5-4 to TRBJ1-2; TRBD1 agrees at 12 bases. Per germline, CDR1 SGHNT and CDR2 YYREEE (reference sequence). This CDR3 spans 16 amino acids. With V trimmed by 0 bases and J by 8 bases, 8 bases remained unmatched. The complete variable domain, with remaining parts taken from reference TRBV5-4 and TRBJ1-2, reads ETGVTQSPTHLIKTRGQQVTLRCSSQSGHNTVSWYQQALGQGPQFIFQYYREEENGRGNFPPRFSGLQFPNYSSELNVNALELDDSALYLCASSLAVGQGASGYTFGSGTRLTVV.

This clone was detected a few times. The chain combines TRBV5-6 with TRBJ2-3; possible D gene TRBD1, 5 bases. V lost 4 bases and J lost 2, with 17 bases in between. The CDR3 is made up of 16 amino acids. Germline V gene data show CDR1 as SGHDT and CDR2 as YYEEEE. CDR3 region: CASSTVRWGYTDTQYF. In DNA form, the CDR3 reads TGTGCCAGCAGCACCGTCCGTTGGGGCTACACAGATACGCAGTATTTT.

J is TRBJ1-5 and V is TRBV2, with 7 bases identical to TRBD1. The CDR3 spans 16 residues. CDR1 is SNHLY and CDR2 is FYNNEI in the germline V gene. Germline trimming cut 5 bases from V and 5 bases from J; bases unmatched to any gene: 12. The CDR3 spells CASSYSRDSRDQPQHF. Written as DNA, the CDR3 is TGTGCCAGCAGTTACTCGAGGGACAGTCGGGATCAGCCCCAGCATTTT.

This chain connects TRBV2 to TRBJ1-1, with 8 bases aligning to TRBD1. The ends lost 3 bases at V and 4 bases at J; junction bases unmatched: 7. This CDR3 comprises 15 residues. Germline CDR1 and CDR2: SNHLY and FYNNEI. The DNA for the CDR3 is TGTGCCAGCAGTGACAGGACAGGGTTGGGCACTGAAGCTTTCTTT. As protein: CASSDRTGLGTEAFF.

The V gene is TRBV5-1, the J gene TRBJ2-2; a possible D gene is TRBD1 (6 bases). Trimming shortened V by 5 bases and J by 3 bases, and 17 bases separated the two germline ends. The CDR3 contains 16 residues. The germline V gene encodes CDR1 SGHRS and CDR2 YFSETQ. CDR3 region: CASRFTQGRDTGELFF. The CDR3 DNA sequence: TGCGCCAGCAGATTTACACAGGGTCGGGACACCGGGGAGCTGTTTTTT. The full variable domain, with the rest looked up from reference TRBV5-1 and TRBJ2-2, is KAGVTQTPRYLIKTRGQQVTLSCSPISGHRSVSWYQQTPGQGLQFLFEYFSETQRNKGNFPGRFSGRQFSNSRSEMNVSTLELGDSALYLCASRFTQGRDTGELFFGEGSRLTVL.

Only a few counts were recorded for this clone. The V gene is TRBV2, the J gene TRBJ2-1, with TRBD1 matching over 7 bases. The CDR3 is 13 residues long. After removal of 5 bases from V and 4 bases from J, the junction contained 2 bases not matched to a gene. Germline assignment: CDR1 SNHLY and CDR2 FYNNEI. CDR3 nucleotides: TGTGCCAGCAGTCAGGGGGTTTACAATGAGCAGTTCTTC. This encodes CASSQGVYNEQFF. The variable domain in full, completed from reference TRBV2 and TRBJ2-1, reads EPEVTQTPSHQVTQMGQEVILRCVPISNHLYFYWYRQILGQKVEFLVSFYNNEISEKSEIFDDQFSVERPDGSNFTLKIRSTKLEDSAMYFCASSQGVYNEQFFGPGTRLTVL.

CDR3 region: CASSLSMGGETQYF. CDR3 in DNA: TGCGCCAGCAGCCTCAGCATGGGGGGAGAGACCCAGTACTTC. The chain links TRBV4-1 to TRBJ2-5, with D tentatively TRBD2 (6 bases). The length of the CDR3 is 14 residues. Germline values: CDR1 MGHRA, CDR2 YSYEKL. Trimming pared 4 bases from V and 4 bases from J, leaving 13 bases between.

V usage is TRBV19 and J usage is TRBJ2-7, with D possibly being TRBD1 (6 bases). Germline V gene sequence: CDR1 LNHDA, CDR2 SQIVND (reference sequence). CDR3 size: 13 residues. Trimming took 6 bases from V and 0 from J, leaving 9 bases between them. In DNA form, the CDR3 reads TGTGCCAGTAGCCCAGGGGCCTCCTACGAGCAGTACTTC. Amino acids: CASSPGASYEQYF.

The chain couples TRBV29-1 to TRBJ2-7; D remains ambiguous. CDR3 length: 16 amino acids. Germline-derived CDR1 and CDR2 are SQVTM and ANQGSEA. The ends were cut back, 4 bases at V and 3 bases at J, with 22 bases in the middle. For the CDR3, the DNA is TGCAGCGTTGGTATTCCCGGTCGAACTATCCTCTACGAGCAGTACTTC. Residues: CSVGIPGRTILYEQYF.

The chain links TRBV5-4 to TRBJ2-1; TRBD2 matches at 9 bases. Germline V gives CDR1 SGHNT, CDR2 YYREEE (reference sequence). The J segment lost 3 bases and the V segment lost 3 bases, leaving 7 bases of the junction unmatched. CDR3 length equals 16 residues. The CDR3 sequence is CASSSLAGALYNEQFF. The CDR3 coding sequence is TGTGCCAGCAGCTCATTAGCGGGGGCCCTCTACAATGAGCAGTTCTTC.

This chain connects TRBV18 to TRBJ2-2, with TRBD1 matching 10 bases. The V gene's germline CDR1 is KGHSH and CDR2 LQKENI. V was pared by 2 bases and J by 6 bases, with 9 bases of the junction left unmatched. The CDR3 totals 17 residues. This CDR3 is CASSPGTGASSAGELFF. The CDR3 nucleotides read TGTGCCAGCTCACCAGGGACAGGGGCGTCCTCTGCCGGGGAGCTGTTTTTT.

The chain joins TRBV5-1 to TRBJ1-6; TRBD1 agrees at 9 bases. There are 15 residues in the CDR3. Germline V gene data show CDR1 as SGHRS and CDR2 as YFSETQ. The V segment lost 4 bases and the J segment 7 bases; nucleotides outside the gene matches: 6. CDR3 residues: CASSGTGTGNSPLHF. CDR3 bases: TGCGCCAGCAGCGGCACCGGGACAGGGAATTCACCCCTCCACTTT.

This clone was detected once. The chain couples TRBV5-1 to TRBJ2-6; 8 bases align to TRBD1. The V and J ends lost 2 bases and 0 bases, in that order; junction bases with no gene match: 7. Germline CDR1 and CDR2: SGHRS and YFSETQ. This CDR3 region has 18 residues. As DNA, the CDR3 is TGCGCCAGCAGCTTCACAGGGGGTTCCCACTCTGGGGCCAACGTCCTGACTTTC. This translates into CASSFTGGSHSGANVLTF.

This sequence joins TRBV5-6 and TRBJ1-2, with D unresolved. The V end lost 6 bases, the J end lost 4 bases, and 13 bases lay between the germline ends. This CDR3 spans 13 amino acids. Germline V gene data show CDR1 as SGHDT and CDR2 as YYEEEE. CDR3 loop: CASTQQSPYGYTF. DNA of the CDR3: TGTGCCAGCACCCAACAGAGCCCCTATGGCTACACCTTC.

The rearrangement uses TRBV2 and TRBJ1-5; weak D call: TRBD1 (6 bases). In germline, CDR1 is SNHLY, CDR2 FYNNEI. The CDR3 contains 18 residues. Between the trimmed V and J ends, which lost 6 bases and 0 bases, there was a span of 21 bases. The CDR3 spells CASSLGQSPTNSNQPQHF. The CDR3 DNA follows: TGTGCCAGCAGCCTTGGACAGTCACCAACTAATAGCAATCAGCCCCAGCATTTT.

The chain employs TRBV28 and TRBJ1-2; TRBD1 matches at 8 bases. Germline V CDR1 and CDR2: MDHEN, SYDVKM. The CDR3 extends over 14 amino acids. Trimming removed 7 bases from V and 8 bases from J; junction bases left unmatched: 12. The CDR3 loop reads CASTRQGITGGYTF. CDR3 nucleotide sequence: TGTGCCAGCACCAGACAGGGGATAACGGGAGGCTACACCTTC.

The genes are TRBV7-2 and TRBJ1-1; no definite D call. From germline, CDR1 is SGHTA and CDR2 FQGNSA. The CDR3 is made up of 14 amino acids. The V and J ends lost 1 base and 3 bases respectively, with 9 bases between them. This CDR3 reads CASSLDDYYTEAFF. The CDR3 nucleotides read TGTGCCAGCAGCTTAGATGACTACTACACTGAAGCTTTCTTT.

V usage is TRBV18 and J usage is TRBJ1-4; 7 bases agree with TRBD1. CDR1 is KGHSH and CDR2 is LQKENI in the germline V gene. This CDR3 region has 17 residues. V was clipped by 2 bases and J by 8 bases; unmatched bases: 14. The CDR3 loop reads CASSPGQGGAAGEKLFF. CDR3 nucleotides: TGTGCCAGCTCACCAGGGCAGGGGGGCGCCGCGGGAGAAAAACTGTTTTTT.

In nucleotides, the CDR3 is TGCGCCAGCAGCGTGGGGCGTATGGGGTACGTTCAGTACTTC. Protein product: CASSVGRMGYVQYF. The genes are TRBV4-1 and TRBJ2-4; TRBD1 might be the D (5 bases). V lost 5 bases to trimming and J lost 11 bases, with 19 bases between them. Germline CDR1 and CDR2: MGHRA and YSYEKL. The CDR3 has 14 amino acids.

The chain joins TRBV28 to TRBJ1-5; 12 bases match TRBD1. The CDR3 runs 14 residues. The ends lost 7 bases at V and 7 bases at J; junction bases unmatched: 5. Per germline, CDR1 MDHEN and CDR2 SYDVKM. The CDR3 coding sequence is TGTGCCAGCATTGGGGGACAGGGGGCCCAGCCCCAGCATTTT. Amino acids: CASIGGQGAQPQHF.

This chain links TRBV6-2 or TRBV6-3 with TRBJ1-5; TRBD1 might be the D (5 bases). The CDR3 length is 15 residues. CDR1 is MNHEY, CDR2 SVGEGT, per germline. Trimming took off 2 bases at V and 3 bases at J, with 11 bases between the two ends. CDR3 coding DNA: TGTGCCAGCAGTTACCATCAGACAGCCAATCAGCCCCAGCATTTT. Translated: CASSYHQTANQPQHF.

This chain connects TRBV6-5 to TRBJ2-5, with D maybe TRBD1 (6 bases). Germline V lookup: CDR1 MNHEY, CDR2 SVGAGI. There are 14 residues in the CDR3. Trimming stripped 8 bases from V and 2 bases from J, with 15 bases between. The CDR3 reads CASAFDRTQETQYF. Here the CDR3 DNA reads TGTGCCAGCGCGTTCGACAGGACTCAAGAGACCCAGTACTTC.